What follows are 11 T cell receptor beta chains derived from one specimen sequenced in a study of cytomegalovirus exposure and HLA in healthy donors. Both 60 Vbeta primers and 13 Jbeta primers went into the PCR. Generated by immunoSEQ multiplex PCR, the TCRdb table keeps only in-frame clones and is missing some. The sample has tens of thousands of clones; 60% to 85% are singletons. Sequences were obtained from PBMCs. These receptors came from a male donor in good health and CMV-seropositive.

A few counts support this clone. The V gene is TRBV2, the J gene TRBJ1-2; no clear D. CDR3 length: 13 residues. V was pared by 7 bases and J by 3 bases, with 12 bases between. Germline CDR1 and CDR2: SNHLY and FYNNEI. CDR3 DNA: TGTGCCAGCAAGTCAAGGAGTTACTATGGCTACACCTTC. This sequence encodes CASKSRSYYGYTF. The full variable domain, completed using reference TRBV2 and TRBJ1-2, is EPEVTQTPSHQVTQMGQEVILRCVPISNHLYFYWYRQILGQKVEFLVSFYNNEISEKSEIFDDQFSVERPDGSNFTLKIRSTKLEDSAMYFCASKSRSYYGYTFGSGTRLTVV.

The CDR3 coding sequence is TGTGCCAGCAGCTTGGGGGCAGCGGTTTCGCGCACAGATACGCAGTATTTT. Amino acids: CASSLGAAVSRTDTQYF. This sequence joins TRBV7-6 and TRBJ2-3; the D gene is possibly TRBD1 (6 bases). The CDR3 is made up of 17 amino acids. The germline V and J ends were trimmed by 3 bases and 1 base, with 17 bases remaining between them. The germline CDR1 and CDR2 sequences are SGHVS and FNYEAQ.

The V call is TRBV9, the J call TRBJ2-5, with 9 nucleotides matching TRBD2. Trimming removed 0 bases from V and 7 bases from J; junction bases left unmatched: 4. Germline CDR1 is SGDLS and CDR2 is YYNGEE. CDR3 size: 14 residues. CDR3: CASSVASGGPTQYF. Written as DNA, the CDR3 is TGTGCCAGCAGCGTAGCGAGCGGGGGGCCGACCCAGTACTTC.

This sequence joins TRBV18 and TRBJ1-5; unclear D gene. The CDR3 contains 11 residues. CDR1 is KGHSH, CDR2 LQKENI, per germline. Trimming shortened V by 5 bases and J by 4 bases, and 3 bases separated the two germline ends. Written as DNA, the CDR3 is TGTGCCAGCTCATTAAATCAGCCCCAGCATTTT. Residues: CASSLNQPQHF.

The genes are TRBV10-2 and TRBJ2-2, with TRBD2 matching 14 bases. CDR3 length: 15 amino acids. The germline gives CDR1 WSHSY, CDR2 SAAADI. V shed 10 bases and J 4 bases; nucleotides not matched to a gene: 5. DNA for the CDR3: TGCGCCACCAGGACTAGCGGGGGGTCCACCGGGGAGCTGTTTTTT. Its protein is CATRTSGGSTGELFF.

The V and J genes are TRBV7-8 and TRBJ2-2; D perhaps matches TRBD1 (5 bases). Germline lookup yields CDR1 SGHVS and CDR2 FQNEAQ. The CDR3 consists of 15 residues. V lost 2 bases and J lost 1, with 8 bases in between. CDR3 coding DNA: TGTGCCAGCAGCTTATCCGACAGGAACACCGGGGAGCTGTTTTTT. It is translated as CASSLSDRNTGELFF.

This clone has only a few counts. CDR3 amino acids: CASSLGTGVTQYF. CDR3 bases: TGTGCCAGCAGCTTGGGAACAGGGGTGACCCAGTACTTC. The genes are TRBV5-6 and TRBJ2-5; 7 bases fit TRBD1. V gave up 0 bases and J gave up 7 bases; unmatched junction bases: 3. CDR1 and CDR2 (germline): SGHDT, YYEEEE. This CDR3 comprises 13 residues.

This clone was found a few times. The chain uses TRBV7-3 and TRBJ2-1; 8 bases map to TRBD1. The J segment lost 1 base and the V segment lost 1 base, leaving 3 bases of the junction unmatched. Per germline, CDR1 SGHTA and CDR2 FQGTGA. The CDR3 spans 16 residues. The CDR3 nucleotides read TGTGCCAGCAGCTTAATCAGGACAGGGTCCTACAATGAGCAGTTCTTC. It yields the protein CASSLIRTGSYNEQFF. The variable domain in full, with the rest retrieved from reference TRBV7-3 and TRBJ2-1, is GAGVSQTPSNKVTEKGKYVELRCDPISGHTALYWYRQSLGQGPEFLIYFQGTGAADDSGLPNDRFFAVRPEGSVSTLKIQRTERGDSAVYLCASSLIRTGSYNEQFFGPGTRLTVL.

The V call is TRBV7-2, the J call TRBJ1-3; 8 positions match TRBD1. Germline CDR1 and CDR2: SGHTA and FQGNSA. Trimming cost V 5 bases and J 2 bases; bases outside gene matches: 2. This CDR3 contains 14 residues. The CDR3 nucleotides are TGTGCCAGCAGCCCGGACAGGGCTGGAAACACCATATATTTT. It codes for CASSPDRAGNTIYF.

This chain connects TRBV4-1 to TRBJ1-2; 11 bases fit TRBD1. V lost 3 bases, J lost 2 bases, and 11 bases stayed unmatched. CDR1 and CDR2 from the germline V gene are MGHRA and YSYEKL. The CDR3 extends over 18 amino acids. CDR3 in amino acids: CASSHPGQGDLVNYGYTF. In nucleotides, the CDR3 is TGCGCCAGCAGCCACCCGGGACAGGGGGATCTCGTGAACTATGGCTACACCTTC.

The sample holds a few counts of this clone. The CDR3 sequence: CASSFGTGGVGTEAFF. The CDR3 DNA is TGTGCCAGCAGCTTCGGGACAGGGGGCGTCGGCACTGAAGCTTTCTTT. This chain joins TRBV5-6 and TRBJ1-1, with TRBD1 matching 12 bases. From germline, CDR1 is SGHDT and CDR2 YYEEEE. The CDR3 is made up of 16 amino acids. With 2 bases clipped from V and 4 bases from J, the junction kept 6 bases outside the gene matches.